Below, 7 T cell receptor beta chains from the same sample are listed, as sequenced in a study of cytomegalovirus exposure and HLA in healthy donors. This PCR relied on a set of 60 Vbeta primers and 13 Jbeta primers. Here immunoSEQ multiplex PCR was the method, and the copy in TCRdb shows in-frame clones only, minus some. The data contain about 200,000 clones, roughly 82% of them singletons. Sequencing input: PBMCs. These receptor sequences come from a middle-aged man in good health and CMV-seropositive.

The chain carries TRBV4-1 and TRBJ1-2, with D perhaps matching TRBD1 (5 bases). Trimming left V 0 bases short and J 0 bases short, with 17 bases between. Germline-derived CDR1 and CDR2 are MGHRA and YSYEKL. The CDR3 spans 18 residues. CDR3 nucleotides: TGCGCCAGCAGCCAAGATCGGGGGATAGCACCCTCTAACTATGGCTACACCTTC. Encoded protein: CASSQDRGIAPSNYGYTF.

The chain combines TRBV7-9 with TRBJ1-2, with a tentative D call TRBD1 (6 bases). V was trimmed by 4 bases and J by 2 bases, leaving 11 bases between them. The V gene's germline CDR1 is SEHNR and CDR2 FQNEAQ (reference sequence). CDR3 size: 14 residues. As DNA, the CDR3 is TGTGCCAGCAGCTCCCAGGGGCGAAACTATGGCTACACCTTC. Translated, it gives CASSSQGRNYGYTF.

This rearrangement joins TRBV27 to TRBJ2-1, with 10 bases identical to TRBD2. Losses at the gene ends were 6 bases for V and 4 bases for J; bases not matched to a gene: 18. The CDR3 contains 19 residues. Germline V CDR1 and CDR2: MNHEY, SMNVEV (reference sequence). CDR3 loop: CASSPLGGPWTSGYNEQFF. Here the CDR3 DNA reads TGTGCCAGCAGCCCCTTGGGGGGTCCATGGACTAGCGGATACAATGAGCAGTTCTTC.

J is TRBJ2-7 and V is TRBV6-5; 10 nucleotides line up with TRBD2. With 6 bases clipped from V and 6 bases from J, the junction kept 11 bases outside the gene matches. The CDR3 extends over 15 amino acids. The germline V gene has CDR1 MNHEY and CDR2 SVGAGI. The CDR3 nucleotides read TGTGCCAGCAGCCCACCAAGCGGGAGGGCCGGCGAGCAGTACTTC. This codes for CASSPPSGRAGEQYF.

This clone was seen only once. The chain combines TRBV27 with TRBJ1-5, with D perhaps TRBD1 (5 bases). Germline lookup yields CDR1 MNHEY and CDR2 SMNVEV (reference sequence). The CDR3 is 15 amino acids. Trimming shortened V by 5 bases and J by 4 bases, and 15 bases separated the two germline ends. For the CDR3, the DNA is TGTGCCAGCAGTCGCGCCCCGACAGCAAATCAGCCCCAGCATTTT. Its translation is CASSRAPTANQPQHF.

The rearrangement uses TRBV2 and TRBJ1-2, with 8 bases aligning to TRBD1. Per germline, CDR1 SNHLY and CDR2 FYNNEI. The CDR3 runs 13 residues. V shed 8 bases, J shed 4 bases, and the junction held 6 bases outside the gene matches. The chain's CDR3 is CASQGAESYGYTF. In DNA form, the CDR3 reads TGTGCCAGCCAGGGGGCGGAGAGCTATGGCTACACCTTC.

The DNA of the CDR3 is TGTGCCAGCAGCTTAGCCCCCAGAAAGACCCAGTACTTC. Amino acid sequence: CASSLAPRKTQYF. V and J are TRBV13 and TRBJ2-5; D call uncertain. Trimming took 1 base from V and 6 from J, leaving 9 bases between them. Looked up from germline, CDR1 is PRHDT and CDR2 is FYEKMQ (reference sequence). CDR3 length equals 13 residues.